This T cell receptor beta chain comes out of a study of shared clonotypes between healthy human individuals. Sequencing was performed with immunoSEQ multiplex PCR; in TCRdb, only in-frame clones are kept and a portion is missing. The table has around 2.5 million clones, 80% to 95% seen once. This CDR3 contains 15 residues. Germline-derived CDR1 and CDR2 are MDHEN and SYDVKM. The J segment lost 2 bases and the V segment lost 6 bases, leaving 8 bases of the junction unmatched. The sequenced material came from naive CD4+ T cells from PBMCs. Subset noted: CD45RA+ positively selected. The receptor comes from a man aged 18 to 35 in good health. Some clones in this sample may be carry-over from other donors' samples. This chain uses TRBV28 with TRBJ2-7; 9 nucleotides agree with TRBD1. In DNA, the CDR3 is TGTGCCAGCAGCCCCACAGGGGGCAGGACCTACGAGCAGTACTTC. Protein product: CASSPTGGRTYEQYF.